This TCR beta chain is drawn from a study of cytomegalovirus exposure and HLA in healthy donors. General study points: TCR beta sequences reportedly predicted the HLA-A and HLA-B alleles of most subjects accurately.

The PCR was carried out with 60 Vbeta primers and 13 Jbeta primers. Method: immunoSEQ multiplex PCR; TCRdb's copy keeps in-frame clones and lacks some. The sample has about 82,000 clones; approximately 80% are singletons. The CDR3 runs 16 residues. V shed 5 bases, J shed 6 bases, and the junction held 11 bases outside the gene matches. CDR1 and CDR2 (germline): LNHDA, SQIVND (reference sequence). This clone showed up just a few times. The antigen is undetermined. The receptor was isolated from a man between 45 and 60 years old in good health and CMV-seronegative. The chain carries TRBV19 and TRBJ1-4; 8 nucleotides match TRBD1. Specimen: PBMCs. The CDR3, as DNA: TGTGCCAGTAGTCTTGCCCCCAGGGGGCGGCATGAAAAACTGTTTTTT. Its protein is CASSLAPRGRHEKLFF.